These 22 T cell receptor beta chains came from one sample sequenced in a study of somatic mutations in cytotoxic T cells in rheumatoid arthritis. Sequencing used immunoSEQ multiplex PCR; TCRdb keeps in-frame clones, though not all of them. The data show over 8,500 clones, around 75% seen once. Material: CD8+ T cells sorted from blood. The source of these receptors is a man between 60 and 70 years old in good health.

The V gene is TRBV30, the J gene TRBJ2-1, with TRBD1 matching 9 bases. J lost 4 bases, V lost 6 bases, and 7 bases had no gene match. CDR3 size: 14 residues. Per germline, CDR1 GTSNPN and CDR2 SVGIG (reference sequence). Here the CDR3 reads CACPGTGLYNEQFF. CDR3 sequence (DNA): TGTGCCTGCCCCGGGACAGGGCTATACAATGAGCAGTTCTTC. Filled out from reference TRBV30 and TRBJ2-1, the complete variable domain reads SQTIHQWPATLVQPVGSPLSLECTVEGTSNPNLYWYRQAAGRGLQLLFYSVGIGQISSEVPQNLSASRPQDRQFILSSKKLLLSDSGFYLCACPGTGLYNEQFFGPGTRLTVL.

This clone was observed once. The chain is built from TRBV4-3 and TRBJ2-2, with TRBD1 identical over 8 bases. V was pared by 3 bases and J by 4 bases, with 10 bases of the junction left unmatched. This CDR3 has 17 residues. The germline CDR1 and CDR2 sequences are LGHNA and YSLEER. The CDR3: CASSQPIGQGFTGELFF. CDR3 in DNA: TGCGCCAGCAGCCAGCCGATTGGACAGGGATTCACCGGGGAGCTGTTTTTT.

The chain employs TRBV7-9 and TRBJ2-1, with 7 bases fitting TRBD2. Germline lookup yields CDR1 SEHNR and CDR2 FQNEAQ (reference sequence). This CDR3 has 14 amino acids. The J segment lost 3 bases and the V segment lost 4 bases, leaving 3 bases of the junction unmatched. As DNA, the CDR3 is TGTGCCAGCAGCTCGGGGGGTTACTACAATGAGCAGTTCTTC. This encodes CASSSGGYYNEQFF.

This clone was found a few times. V usage is TRBV6-5 and J usage is TRBJ2-7; 7 bases are shared with TRBD1. Germline CDR1 and CDR2: MNHEY and SVGAGI. V gave up 0 bases and J gave up 3 bases; unmatched junction bases: 5. The CDR3 consists of 15 residues. CDR3 protein: CASSYSRQGLYEQYF. The DNA of the CDR3 is TGTGCCAGCAGTTACTCGAGACAGGGTCTCTACGAGCAGTACTTC.

The rearrangement joins TRBV30 to TRBJ2-1, with D tentatively TRBD1 (6 bases). The V gene lost 5 bases and the J gene lost 3 bases, with 11 bases spanning the gap. The germline CDR1 and CDR2 sequences are GTSNPN and SVGIG (reference sequence). The CDR3 length is 13 residues. The CDR3 DNA is TGTGCCTGGTCTAGGGGGTTCTACAATGAGCAGTTCTTC. Protein product: CAWSRGFYNEQFF.

This rearrangement joins TRBV5-4 to TRBJ2-1; 8 bases line up with TRBD2. The V and J ends lost 4 bases and 2 bases, in that order; junction bases with no gene match: 8. CDR1 and CDR2 from the germline V gene are SGHNT and YYREEE (reference sequence). CDR3 length: 16 amino acids. In DNA form, the CDR3 reads TGTGCCAGCAGCACCCTGACTAGCGTAGCCTACAATGAGCAGTTCTTC. The encoded protein is CASSTLTSVAYNEQFF.

The chain recombines TRBV7-8 with TRBJ2-7, with unresolved D. Germline V CDR1 and CDR2: SGHVS, FQNEAQ. V was shortened by 2 bases and J by 4 bases, with 12 bases between the two germline ends. CDR3 length: 14 residues. This chain's CDR3 is CASSLSSLFYEQYF. CDR3 bases: TGTGCCAGCAGCTTAAGTTCTCTATTTTACGAGCAGTACTTC.

The gene calls are TRBV28 and TRBJ1-1; 8 bases fit TRBD1. CDR1 and CDR2 (germline): MDHEN, SYDVKM. J gave up 3 bases and V 5 bases, and 8 bases lay outside the gene matches. The CDR3 is 15 amino acids. The chain's CDR3 is CASSLRQGWDTEAFF. The DNA of the CDR3 is TGTGCCAGCAGTCTGAGACAGGGGTGGGACACTGAAGCTTTCTTT.

The chain combines TRBV7-2 with TRBJ2-1, with D hard to call. CDR1 is SGHTA, CDR2 FQGNSA, per germline. The CDR3 extends over 11 amino acids. V lost 7 bases, J lost 7 bases, and 8 bases lay in between. DNA for the CDR3: TGTGCCAGCATTACCTTAAATGAGCAGTTCTTC. Amino acid sequence: CASITLNEQFF.

The genes are TRBV5-3 and TRBJ2-7; 9 bases align to TRBD2. TRBV5-3 is an ORF for which the function is uncertain. Trimming removed 0 bases from V and 3 bases from J; junction bases left unmatched: 7. The CDR3 covers 16 residues. The CDR3 sequence is CARSLERRGGRYEQYF. CDR3 bases: TGTGCCAGAAGCTTGGAGAGGCGGGGGGGTCGCTACGAGCAGTACTTC.

The V call is TRBV2, the J call TRBJ2-1, with D unresolved. The germline V gene encodes CDR1 SNHLY and CDR2 FYNNEI. The ends were cut back, 2 bases at V and 8 bases at J, with 10 bases in the middle. The CDR3 has 13 amino acids. CDR3 amino acids: CASSELTPDEQFF. For the CDR3, the DNA is TGTGCCAGCAGTGAACTGACCCCCGATGAGCAGTTCTTC.

On this clone: One junction end disagrees with the germline gene, perhaps due to a read error. The gene calls are TRBV12-5 and TRBJ2-5; TRBD1 might be the D (5 bases). There are 13 residues in the CDR3. From germline, CDR1 is LGHNT and CDR2 FRNRAP. The CDR3 sequence: CASGLDNQETQYF. The CDR3 coding sequence is TGTGCTAGTGGATTGGACAACCAAGAGACCCAGTACTTC.

V usage is TRBV6-6 and J usage is TRBJ2-5, with 9 bases aligning to TRBD2. The CDR3 contains 14 residues. Germline V gives CDR1 MNHNY, CDR2 SVGAGI (reference sequence). Trimming at V came to 6 bases and at J to 3 bases, leaving 5 bases not matched to a gene. The CDR3 sequence: CASSSRLAEETQYF. Here the CDR3 DNA reads TGTGCCAGCAGCAGCAGACTAGCGGAAGAGACCCAGTACTTC.

The rearrangement joins TRBV28 to TRBJ2-5; possibly TRBD1 for D (6 bases). V lost 6 bases to trimming and J lost 0 bases, with 17 bases between them. Germline V gene data show CDR1 as MDHEN and CDR2 as SYDVKM. The CDR3 is 16 amino acids. The chain's CDR3 is CASSPPQGRYQETQYF. As DNA, the CDR3 is TGTGCCAGCAGCCCACCTCAGGGGCGATACCAAGAGACCCAGTACTTC.

In this sample, this clone turned up a few times. This sequence joins TRBV4-3 and TRBJ1-1, with D unresolved. From germline, CDR1 is LGHNA and CDR2 YSLEER. V dropped 0 bases and J dropped 0 bases, with 8 bases sitting between them. The length of the CDR3 is 15 residues. The CDR3 loop reads CASSQEVGMNTEAFF. Written as DNA, the CDR3 is TGCGCCAGCAGCCAAGAAGTAGGGATGAACACTGAAGCTTTCTTT.

V gene TRBV4-3 combines with J gene TRBJ1-4, with TRBD1 as a possible D gene (5 bases). CDR1 is LGHNA, CDR2 YSLEER, per germline. This CDR3 has 15 amino acids. The V and J ends lost 4 bases and 7 bases respectively, with 16 bases between them. The CDR3 spells CASSPFGGVGEKLFF. In DNA, the CDR3 is TGCGCCAGCAGCCCCTTCGGGGGGGTGGGTGAAAAACTGTTTTTT.

The chain couples TRBV16 to TRBJ1-2; a weak D match, TRBD1 (5 bases). V dropped 2 bases and J dropped 2 bases, with 9 bases sitting between them. Germline CDR1 is KGHSY and CDR2 is FQNENV. This CDR3 comprises 14 residues. DNA for the CDR3: TGTGCCAGCAGCCAAGGGGCAGGCAACTATGGCTACACCTTC. It is translated as CASSQGAGNYGYTF. The full variable domain, in which reference TRBV16 and TRBJ1-2 provide the parts outside the CDR3, is GEEVAQTPKHLVRGEGQKAKLYCAPIKGHSYVFWYQQVLKNEFKFLISFQNENVFDETGMPKERFSAKCLPNSPCSLEIQATKLEDSAVYFCASSQGAGNYGYTFGSGTRLTVV.

The chain carries TRBV4-2 and TRBJ2-3, with 8 bases that match TRBD1. From germline, CDR1 is LGHNA and CDR2 YNFKEQ. The V segment lost 2 bases and the J segment 5 bases; nucleotides outside the gene matches: 15. The CDR3 is 18 residues long. The CDR3 DNA sequence: TGTGCCAGCAGCCAAAACATCCCGGGACAGGAGTTTCGAGATACGCAGTATTTT. Translated: CASSQNIPGQEFRDTQYF.

The chain couples TRBV11-2 to TRBJ2-1, with D uncertain. Deletions cut 2 bases from V and 10 bases from J, with 12 bases between. This CDR3 has 13 residues. Germline V gene sequence: CDR1 SGHAT, CDR2 FQNNGV. The CDR3 sequence: CASSLSVGNEQFF. CDR3 nucleotides: TGTGCCAGCAGCTTATCGGTAGGGAACGAGCAGTTCTTC.

The chain is built from TRBV5-6 and TRBJ1-5, with unresolved D. CDR1 is SGHDT, CDR2 YYEEEE, per germline. V gave up 5 bases and J gave up 1 base, with 10 bases separating them. The CDR3 has 14 amino acids. In DNA, the CDR3 is TGTGCCAGCAGTAGAACCTTAAGCAATCAGCCCCAGCATTTT. Translating gives CASSRTLSNQPQHF. Combining the CDR3 with reference TRBV5-6 and TRBJ1-5 gives the whole variable domain DAGVTQSPTHLIKTRGQQVTLRCSPKSGHDTVSWYQQALGQGPQFIFQYYEEEERQRGNFPDRFSGHQFPNYSSELNVNALLLGDSALYLCASSRTLSNQPQHFGDGTRLSIL.

This clone was picked up one time. The chain joins TRBV6-5 to TRBJ2-3; no definite D call. CDR1 and CDR2 from the germline V gene are MNHEY and SVGAGI. The V end was cut by 6 bases, the J end by 6 bases, with 13 bases between. The CDR3 consists of 13 residues. CDR3 in DNA: TGTGCCAGCAGACTATCTACTGAGGATACGCAGTATTTT. Protein: CASRLSTEDTQYF.

This clone was detected a few times. The genes are TRBV19 and TRBJ1-5, with D unresolved. The ends were cut back, 6 bases at V and 0 bases at J, with 6 bases in the middle. CDR3 length equals 13 residues. The V gene's germline CDR1 is LNHDA and CDR2 SQIVND (reference sequence). The CDR3 loop reads CASRGLSNQPQHF. CDR3 in DNA: TGTGCCAGTAGGGGCCTTAGCAATCAGCCCCAGCATTTT.